This T cell receptor beta chain was obtained from a study of T cells in Graves' hyperthyroidism and ophthalmopathy (dated by TCRdb to about 2019). Context from the whole study: Peripheral blood was collected at initial diagnosis, before any treatment. To identify TCR V-J signatures that set the groups apart, the researchers used a discovery cohort of about a hundred patients, made up of under 50 with Graves' ophthalmopathy and about 60 with stable Graves' hyperthyroidism. Prospective prediction of ophthalmopathy was tested in an independent validation cohort consisting of under 20 hyperthyroidism patients and some 17 patients who later progressed to ophthalmopathy. The 100 discovery patients were randomly split 7:3 into training and test sets. In addition, the study compared T-cell repertoires in thyroid tissue and in blood from over 5 Graves' hyperthyroidism patients. After sampling, hyperthyroidism patients received methimazole starting at 30 mg daily, and ophthalmopathy patients received high-dose intravenous methylprednisolone. According to the paper, TCR Vbeta CDR3 sequencing was carried out on over 130 peripheral blood samples, which came from some 41 ophthalmopathy, around 74 hyperthyroidism and roughly 17 progressor patients.

Graves' hyperthyroidism was defined as stable when no progression to ophthalmopathy occurred over 18 months of follow-up. Hyperthyroidism patients were newly diagnosed, had a disease duration of under 2 months, and were aged 18 to 65 years. Any patient with an uncontrolled infection, another autoimmune disease, pregnancy or lactation was excluded. Diagnoses were established on the basis of clinical symptoms, serum thyroxine and TRAb, thyroid ultrasound, and orbital computed tomography. PBMCs were isolated from 7.5 to 10 ml of fresh peripheral blood by Ficoll-Paque density gradient centrifugation. Trizol reagent was used to extract total RNA, and RNA quality was then checked on an Agilent 2100 Bioanalyzer. The TCR beta CDR3 regions were amplified from the RNA transcripts. The first round of RT-PCR for the TCR CDR3 was performed with the HTBI primer set and the Qiagen OneStep RT-PCR kit. Libraries were constructed in a second round of multiplex PCR, after which size selection and purification were performed. Sequencing of the libraries was done on an Illumina HiSeq2000 using paired-end 100 bp reads. Turning to the authors' computational methods: SOAPnuke was used to process the raw data, removing reads that contained adapters or uncalled bases, had a mean Phred below 15, or lacked an exact match to the constant primer or identifier. High-quality paired reads were merged with COPE v1.2.5, and unique nucleotide sequences were defined as clonotypes. MiTCR v1.1 was used to align the clonotypes against IMGT TRBV, TRBD and TRBJ reference segments. The analysis included only V-J combinations with a frequency above 0.0001, which together covered 99.2% of the repertoires. The TCS score was defined as the ratio of F50 (clonal expansion) to E x V (chaos), calculated using BLOSUM62-based TCRdist between CDR3 peptides within each V-J. Welch's t-statistics and random forest reduced roughly 530 V-J features to under 15, which were used in a naive Bayes classifier (R e1071). TCRdb handled the public reads itself, with Q25 trimming in fastp and clone calling in MiXCR, and kept productive beta chains. Here each entry gathers all rows of one CDR3 protein and keeps the most common genes and DNA. The V and J calls reflect TCRdb's pipeline rather than the authors' work. Across this sample there are under 400,000 distinct CDR3 sequences, with less than 15% seen only once. 9.2% of the sample belongs to the ten largest clones.

The trim is 6 bases for V and 2 bases for J, with a gap of 6 bases between the germline ends. The CDR3 goes from the cysteine to the phenylalanine over 12 residues. Kept here is only the CDR3 DNA, which spans 36 bases and is read in frame from base 1. In the case of this clonotype: This receptor's antigen is unknown. No per-base quality is available; no much larger clone lies one base away.

What the work shows at the level of the full study, not this receptor alone: Blood samples also contained most of the expanded thyroid clonotypes (frequency above 0.001), which suggests that blood repertoires may reflect thyroid immune responses. Ophthalmopathy was separated from stable hyperthyroidism by a 13 V-J signature model, with over 85% sensitivity and approximately 84% specificity obtained in cross-validation and 80%/75% obtained in testing. In validation, the model predicted progression to ophthalmopathy with about 71% sensitivity and approximately 72% specificity, a median of about 6 months before onset. Sample size was not statistically predetermined, and blinding of investigators to group allocation was not performed.

The V and J segments used are TRBV12-3 or TRBV12-4 and TRBJ2-3; no D gene can be assigned with confidence. Specimen: blood. This TCR came from a woman younger than 35 with Graves' hyperthyroidism. The CDR3 protein is CASRRHTDTQYF. In nucleotide form, the sequence is TGTGCCAGCAGACGACACACAGATACGCAGTATTTT.